This T cell receptor (beta chain) was sequenced for a study of cytomegalovirus exposure and HLA in healthy donors. Study-wide results and caveats: Reportedly, diagnosis of cytomegalovirus status by the classifier showed high specificity and sensitivity. Some TCR beta chains (more than 150 of them) were listed as cytomegalovirus-associated. Rarity marked most TCR sequences, yet some public TCRs occurred in many donors.

The PCR had 60 Vbeta and 13 Jbeta primers. Assay used: immunoSEQ multiplex PCR; TCRdb lists only in-frame clones, some missing. The data hold roughly 70,000 clones, with around 78% observed a single time. This clone showed up just once. Its specificity is unknown. Looked up from germline, CDR1 is MGHDK and CDR2 is SYGVNS. The CDR3 sequence is 11 residues long. V was shortened by 10 bases and J by 10 bases, with 13 bases between the two germline ends. The sample taken for sequencing was PBMCs. This sequence originates from a man aged 50 to 59 in good health and CMV-seronegative. V gene TRBV25-1 combines with J gene TRBJ2-2, with D possibly TRBD2 on 6 matching bases. The CDR3 nucleotides are TGTGCCACCCAAAAGCGGGTGGAGCTGTTTTTT. Protein product: CATQKRVELFF.